The text below deals with one TCR beta chain. Produced via immunoSEQ multiplex PCR; TCRdb's table is partial and in-frame only. Of some 40,000 clones listed, 95% are singletons. This entry belongs to a study of T cells in tuberculosis. Trimming stripped 3 bases from V and 4 bases from J, with 7 bases between. Germline loops: CDR1 SGHDT, CDR2 YYEEEE. The CDR3 sequence is 12 residues long. Source material: PBMCs. This receptor was taken from a donor aged 10 to 29 with latent tuberculosis or without tuberculosis infection. J is TRBJ1-1 and V is TRBV5-6; D gene ambiguous. The CDR3 sequence: CASSSQSTEAFF. The CDR3 DNA reads as TGTGCCAGCAGCTCTCAGTCCACTGAAGCTTTCTTT.